This TCR beta chain was sequenced for a study of T cell repertoires in cytomegalovirus infection. The overall study: Indicated by public TCR beta signatures were CMV infection and matching HLA type.

MiXCR, applied by TCRdb to the reads, yields one record per CDR3 protein. This sample yields 310,000 or so distinct CDR3 sequences, of which roughly 26% are seen a single time; approximately 15% belongs to the top ten. The CDR3 spans 14 residues. The V end lost 2 bases, the J end lost 7 bases, and 12 bases lay between the germline ends. The germline gives CDR1 SGHAT, CDR2 FQNNGV. This clonotype has more than one count but fewer than ten. This chain connects TRBV11-2 to TRBJ1-5; tentatively, D is TRBD1 (5 bases). Material for sequencing was PBMCs. The receptor comes from a human donor in good health (CMV status not recorded). Some clones in this sample may be carry-over from other donors' samples. Written as DNA, the CDR3 is TGTGCCAGCAGCTTAAGGGTGGGGGACCAGCCCCAGCATTTT. It yields the protein CASSLRVGDQPQHF. The full variable domain, in which reference TRBV11-2 and TRBJ1-5 provide the parts outside the CDR3, is EAGVAQSPRYKIIEKRQSVAFWCNPISGHATLYWYQQILGQGPKLLIQFQNNGVVDDSQLPKDRFSAERLKGVDSTLKIQPAKLEDSAVYLCASSLRVGDQPQHFGDGTRLSIL.